What follows are 14 T cell receptor beta chains derived from one specimen sequenced in a study of blood T cell repertoires in COVID-19. Clones were sequenced by immunoSEQ multiplex PCR, and TCRdb holds only the in-frame ones, with some missing. The repertoire holds roughly 190,000 clones, with 84% as singletons. Sequenced input: PBMCs or T cells enriched from blood (not recorded which). These receptors originate from a woman aged 25 to 39 who had been exposed to COVID-19.

The rearrangement links TRBV5-1 to TRBJ2-1, with 9 bases identical to TRBD2. Germline V gene sequence: CDR1 SGHRS, CDR2 YFSETQ. The CDR3 extends over 19 amino acids. V lost 1 base and J lost 7; bases outside the gene matches: 18. As DNA, the CDR3 is TGCGCCAGCAGCTTGCCGGCCCTCCAGGGCGGGGGGGTGTGGAATGAGCAGTTCTTC. This codes for CASSLPALQGGGVWNEQFF.

This chain links TRBV27 with TRBJ1-1; D may be TRBD1 (6 bases). CDR3 size: 15 residues. Trimming removed 5 bases at V and 0 bases at J, with 13 bases between. The V gene's germline CDR1 is MNHEY and CDR2 SMNVEV (reference sequence). In DNA form, the CDR3 reads TGTGCCAGCAGTCAGGGGCGGGTAATGAACACTGAAGCTTTCTTT. Its protein is CASSQGRVMNTEAFF.

This rearrangement joins TRBV3-1 (or the pseudogene TRBV3-2) to TRBJ2-7; 7 bases map to TRBD1. This CDR3 contains 17 residues. Germline trimming cut 4 bases from V and 0 bases from J; bases unmatched to any gene: 12. CDR1 and CDR2 from the germline V gene are LGHDT and YNNKEL (reference sequence). The CDR3 reads CASSPLEGTVLSYEQYF. CDR3 coding DNA: TGTGCCAGCAGCCCACTCGAAGGGACAGTACTCTCCTACGAGCAGTACTTC.

The V and J genes are TRBV4-1 and TRBJ2-7, with TRBD1 matching 7 bases. The CDR3 sequence is 16 residues long. The germline V gene has CDR1 MGHRA and CDR2 YSYEKL. V lost 3 bases and J lost 3; bases outside the gene matches: 11. The CDR3 loop reads CASSQQAAGGVYEQYF. In nucleotides, the CDR3 is TGCGCCAGCAGCCAGCAAGCGGCAGGGGGAGTCTACGAGCAGTACTTC.

This chain connects TRBV2 to TRBJ1-4, with a weak D call TRBD1 (6 bases). The V end lost 8 bases, the J end lost 8 bases, and 12 bases lay between the germline ends. The CDR3 spans 12 residues. The germline CDR1 and CDR2 sequences are SNHLY and FYNNEI. The CDR3: CASGRQEEKLFF. The CDR3 DNA sequence: TGTGCCAGCGGTCGACAGGAAGAAAAACTGTTTTTT.

V and J are TRBV18 and TRBJ1-2, with TRBD1 matching 9 bases. Germline-derived CDR1 and CDR2 are KGHSH and LQKENI. The CDR3 has 14 amino acids. Germline trimming cut 6 bases from V and 2 bases from J; bases unmatched to any gene: 4. The CDR3 here is CASSPGTGNYGYTF. The CDR3 DNA reads as TGTGCCAGCTCCCCCGGGACAGGGAACTATGGCTACACCTTC.

This chain uses TRBV2 with TRBJ1-1; D call uncertain. CDR3 length equals 11 residues. Germline values: CDR1 SNHLY, CDR2 FYNNEI. V was trimmed by 8 bases and J by 3 bases, leaving 7 bases between them. CDR3 coding DNA: TGTGCCAGCGCCGGGGACACTGAAGCTTTCTTT. It specifies CASAGDTEAFF. Using reference TRBV2 and TRBJ1-1 for the parts outside the CDR3, the full variable domain is EPEVTQTPSHQVTQMGQEVILRCVPISNHLYFYWYRQILGQKVEFLVSFYNNEISEKSEIFDDQFSVERPDGSNFTLKIRSTKLEDSAMYFCASAGDTEAFFGQGTRLTVV.

The chain links TRBV3-1 (or the pseudogene TRBV3-2) to TRBJ2-7, with 10 bases aligning to TRBD1. Germline trimming cut 1 base from V and 5 bases from J; bases unmatched to any gene: 8. CDR3 length: 16 residues. Germline V CDR1 and CDR2: LGHDT, YNNKEL (reference sequence). The CDR3 coding sequence is TGTGCCAGCAGCCAAGGGACGGGACAGGGGCAGAACGAGCAGTACTTC. Translated: CASSQGTGQGQNEQYF.

The gene calls are TRBV9 and TRBJ2-2, with 8 nucleotides matching TRBD1. V dropped 6 bases and J dropped 4; count of bases not matched to a gene: 5. This CDR3 has 14 residues. Germline-derived CDR1 and CDR2 are SGDLS and YYNGEE. The CDR3 DNA reads TGTGCCAGCAACGGACAGGGAGCCACCGGGGAGCTGTTTTTT. Its protein product is CASNGQGATGELFF.

The chain has TRBV5-1 and TRBJ2-7; D may be TRBD1 (6 bases). Germline CDR1 and CDR2: SGHRS and YFSETQ. This CDR3 has 14 residues. V was cut by 3 bases and J by 3 bases, with 13 bases left in between. The CDR3 loop is CASSYAGQNYEQYF. The CDR3 nucleotides read TGCGCCAGCAGCTACGCCGGACAGAACTACGAGCAGTACTTC.

The chain employs TRBV6-1 and TRBJ1-1; the match to TRBD1 covers 7 bases. This CDR3 region has 15 residues. Trimming removed 2 bases from V and 5 bases from J; junction bases left unmatched: 8. The V gene's germline CDR1 is MNHNS and CDR2 SASEGT. Here the CDR3 DNA reads TGTGCCAGCAGTGAATCCGAGACAGGGTCAACTGAAGCTTTCTTT. Its protein is CASSESETGSTEAFF.

V usage is TRBV9 and J usage is TRBJ2-7, with 7 bases matching TRBD1. Germline lookup yields CDR1 SGDLS and CDR2 YYNGEE. CDR3 length: 13 residues. The ends lost 4 bases at V and 6 bases at J; junction bases unmatched: 7. The chain's CDR3 is CASSFRQGGEQYF. CDR3 bases: TGTGCCAGCAGCTTTCGACAGGGCGGCGAGCAGTACTTC.

The chain is built from TRBV27 and TRBJ2-3, with D maybe TRBD2 (5 bases). The CDR3 has 12 amino acids. The V gene lost 5 bases and the J gene lost 5 bases, with 8 bases spanning the gap. CDR1 and CDR2 from the germline V gene are MNHEY and SMNVEV (reference sequence). The CDR3 here is CASSPRVDTQYF. The CDR3 nucleotides read TGTGCCAGCAGTCCGAGGGTAGATACGCAGTATTTT.

This clone turned up a few times. The rearrangement uses TRBV24-1 and TRBJ1-6, with D maybe TRBD1 (6 bases). V dropped 0 bases and J dropped 7 bases, with 12 bases sitting between them. CDR1 and CDR2 (germline): KGHDR, SFDVKD. There are 16 residues in the CDR3. The CDR3 DNA follows: TGTGCCACCAGTGATTTGCGAGGGACACCGAATTCACCCCTCCACTTT. Translation gives CATSDLRGTPNSPLHF.